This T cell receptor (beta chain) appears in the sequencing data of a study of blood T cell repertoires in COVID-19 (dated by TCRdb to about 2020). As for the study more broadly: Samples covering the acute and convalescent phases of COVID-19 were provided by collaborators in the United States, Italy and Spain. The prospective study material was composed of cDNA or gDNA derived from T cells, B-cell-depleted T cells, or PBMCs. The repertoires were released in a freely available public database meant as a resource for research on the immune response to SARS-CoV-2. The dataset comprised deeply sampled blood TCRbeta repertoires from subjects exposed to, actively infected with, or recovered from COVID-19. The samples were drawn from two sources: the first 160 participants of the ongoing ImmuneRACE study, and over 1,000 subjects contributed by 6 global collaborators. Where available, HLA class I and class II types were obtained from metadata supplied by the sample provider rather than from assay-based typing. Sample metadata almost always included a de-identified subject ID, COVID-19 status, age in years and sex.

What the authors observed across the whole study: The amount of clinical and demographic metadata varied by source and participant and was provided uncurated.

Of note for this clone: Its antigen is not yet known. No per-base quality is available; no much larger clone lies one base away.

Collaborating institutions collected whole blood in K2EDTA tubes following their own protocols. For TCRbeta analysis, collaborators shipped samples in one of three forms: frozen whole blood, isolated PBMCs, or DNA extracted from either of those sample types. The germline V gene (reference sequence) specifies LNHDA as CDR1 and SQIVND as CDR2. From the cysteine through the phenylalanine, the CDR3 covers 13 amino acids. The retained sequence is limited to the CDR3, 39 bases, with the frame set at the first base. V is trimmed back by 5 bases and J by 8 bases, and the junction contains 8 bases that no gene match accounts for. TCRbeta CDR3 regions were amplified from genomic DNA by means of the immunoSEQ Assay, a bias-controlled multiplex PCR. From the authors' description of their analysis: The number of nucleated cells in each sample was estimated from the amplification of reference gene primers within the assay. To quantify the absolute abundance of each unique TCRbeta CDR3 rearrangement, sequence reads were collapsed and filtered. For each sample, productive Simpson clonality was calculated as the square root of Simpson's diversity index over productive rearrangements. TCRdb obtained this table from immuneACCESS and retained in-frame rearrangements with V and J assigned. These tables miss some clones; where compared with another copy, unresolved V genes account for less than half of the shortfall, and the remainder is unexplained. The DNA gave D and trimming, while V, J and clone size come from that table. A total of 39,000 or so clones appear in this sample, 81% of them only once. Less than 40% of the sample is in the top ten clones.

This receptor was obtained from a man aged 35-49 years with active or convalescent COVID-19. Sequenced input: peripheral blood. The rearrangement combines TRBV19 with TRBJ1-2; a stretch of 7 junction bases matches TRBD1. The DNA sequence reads TGTGCCAGTAGTCAGGACAGGTCCGTCGGCTACACCTTC. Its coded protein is CASSQDRSVGYTF.